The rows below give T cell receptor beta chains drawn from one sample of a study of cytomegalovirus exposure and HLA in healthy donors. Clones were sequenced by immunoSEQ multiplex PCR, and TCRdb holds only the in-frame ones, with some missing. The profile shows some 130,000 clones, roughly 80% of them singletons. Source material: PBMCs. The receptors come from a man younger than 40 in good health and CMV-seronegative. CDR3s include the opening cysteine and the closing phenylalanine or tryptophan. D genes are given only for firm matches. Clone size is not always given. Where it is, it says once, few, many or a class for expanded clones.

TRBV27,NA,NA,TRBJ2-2,CASSRDYTGELFF,TGTGCCAGCTCAAGGGACTACACCGGGGAGCTGTTTTTT
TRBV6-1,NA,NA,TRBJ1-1,CASSEGRGNPVAFF,TGTGCCAGCAGTGAAGGGCGGGGAAATCCAGTAGCTTTCTTT
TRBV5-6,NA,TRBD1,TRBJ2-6,CASSQSPRGHGANVLTF,TGTGCCAGCAGCCAAAGTCCGAGGGGGCATGGGGCCAACGTCCTGACTTTC
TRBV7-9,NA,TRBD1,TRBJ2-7,CASSLVTGTYEQYF,TGTGCCAGCAGCTTGGTGACAGGGACCTACGAGCAGTACTTC
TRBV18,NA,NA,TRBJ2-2,CASSPRGAGELFF,TGTGCCAGCTCACCACGGGGAGCCGGGGAGCTGTTTTTT
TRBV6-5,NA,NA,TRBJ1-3,CASSGLDSSGNTIYF,TGTGCCAGCAGTGGGCTGGACAGCTCTGGAAACACCATATATTTT
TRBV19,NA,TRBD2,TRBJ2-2,CASSIGSGRSSTGELFF,TGTGCCAGTAGTATCGGTAGCGGGAGATCAAGCACCGGGGAGCTGTTTTTT
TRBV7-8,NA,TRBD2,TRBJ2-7,CASSSRRGAYEQYF,TGTGCCAGCAGCTCCAGGCGGGGGGCCTACGAGCAGTACTTC
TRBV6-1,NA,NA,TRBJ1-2,CASSVVGVDGYTF,TGTGCCAGCAGTGTAGTAGGGGTTGATGGCTACACCTTC
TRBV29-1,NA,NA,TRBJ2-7,CSVAAGAPYEQYF,TGCAGCGTTGCGGCAGGCGCTCCCTACGAGCAGTACTTC
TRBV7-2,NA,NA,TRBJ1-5,CASSGGTVYSNQPQHF,TGTGCCAGCAGCGGGGGGACGGTTTATAGCAATCAGCCCCAGCATTTT
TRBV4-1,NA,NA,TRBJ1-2,CASSQPGKVRVANYGYTF,TGCGCCAGCAGCCAACCCGGGAAGGTCCGGGTGGCTAACTATGGCTACACCTTC
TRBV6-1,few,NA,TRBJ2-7,CASRSGFGGSYEQYF,TGTGCCAGCAGGTCCGGGTTCGGGGGCTCCTACGAGCAGTACTTC
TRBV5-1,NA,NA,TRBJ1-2,CASSLAENYGYTF,TGCGCCAGCAGCTTGGCGGAGAACTATGGCTACACCTTC
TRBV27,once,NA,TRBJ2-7,CASCPRQGPYEQYF,TGTGCCAGCTGCCCAAGGCAGGGGCCCTACGAGCAGTACTTC
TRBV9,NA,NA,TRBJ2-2,CASSSFVTGELFF,TGTGCCAGCAGCTCTTTCGTCACCGGGGAACTGTTTTTT
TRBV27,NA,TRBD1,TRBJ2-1,CASSLTGTGSFQQFF,TGTGCCAGCAGTCTAACCGGGACAGGTTCGTTTCAGCAGTTCTTC
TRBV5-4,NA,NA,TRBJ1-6,CASSLYGLHSPLHF,TGTGCCAGCAGCTTGTACGGACTCCATTCACCCCTCCACTTT
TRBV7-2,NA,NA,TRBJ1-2,CASSLSGVGYTF,TGTGCCAGCAGCTTATCGGGGGTGGGCTACACCTTC
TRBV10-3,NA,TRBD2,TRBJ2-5,CAIGLAGGETQYF,TGTGCCATTGGACTAGCGGGAGGAGAGACCCAGTACTTC
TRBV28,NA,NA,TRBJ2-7,CASSEQARSYEQYF,TGTGCCAGCAGCGAACAGGCCCGTTCCTACGAGCAGTACTTC
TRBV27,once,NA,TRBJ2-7,CASGLPRGSSYEQYF,TGTGCCAGCGGATTACCTCGAGGTTCTTCCTACGAGCAGTACTTC
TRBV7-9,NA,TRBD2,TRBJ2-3,CASGSAGSDTQYF,TGTGCCAGCGGGTCAGCGGGATCAGATACGCAGTATTTT
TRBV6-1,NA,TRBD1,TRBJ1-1,CASRRTGQNTEAFF,TGTGCCAGCAGGAGGACAGGGCAGAACACTGAAGCTTTCTTT
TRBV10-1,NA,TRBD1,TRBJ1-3,CASRGTGGIPGNTIYF,TGCGCCAGCAGGGGGACAGGGGGGATTCCTGGAAACACCATATATTTT
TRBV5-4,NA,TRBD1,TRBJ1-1,CASSLGTGGGNTEAFF,TGTGCCAGCAGCTTGGGCACAGGGGGTGGGAACACTGAAGCTTTCTTT
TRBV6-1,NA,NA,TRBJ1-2,CASMADYYGYTF,TGTGCCAGCATGGCGGATTACTATGGCTACACCTTC
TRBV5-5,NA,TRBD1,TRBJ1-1,CASSPWTGRDTEAFF,TGTGCCAGCAGCCCCTGGACAGGGCGGGACACTGAAGCTTTCTTT
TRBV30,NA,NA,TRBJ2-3,CAWSPSITDTQYF,TGTGCCTGGAGTCCCTCTATCACAGATACGCAGTATTTT
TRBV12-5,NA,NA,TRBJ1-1,CASGLRGGVVVLIEAFF,TGTGCTAGTGGTTTGAGAGGGGGGGTCGTGGTCCTTATTGAAGCTTTCTTT
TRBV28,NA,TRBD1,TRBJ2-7,CASGTGVSPQGQYF,TGTGCCAGCGGAACAGGGGTGAGTCCCCAAGGGCAGTACTTC